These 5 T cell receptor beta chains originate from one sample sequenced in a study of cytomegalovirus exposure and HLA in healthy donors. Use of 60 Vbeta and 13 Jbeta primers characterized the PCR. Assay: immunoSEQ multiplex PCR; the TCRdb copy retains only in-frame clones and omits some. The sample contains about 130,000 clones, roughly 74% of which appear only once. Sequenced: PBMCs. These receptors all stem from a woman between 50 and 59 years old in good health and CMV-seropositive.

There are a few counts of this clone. CDR3 coding DNA: TGTGCCAGCAGCCCCGGGGACAGGGGTGGCTACACCTTC. Its protein is CASSPGDRGGYTF. This sequence joins TRBV7-2 and TRBJ1-2; 10 bases are a match to TRBD1. The germline V gene has CDR1 SGHTA and CDR2 FQGNSA. V lost 5 bases and J lost 7; bases outside the gene matches: 4. The CDR3 covers 13 residues.

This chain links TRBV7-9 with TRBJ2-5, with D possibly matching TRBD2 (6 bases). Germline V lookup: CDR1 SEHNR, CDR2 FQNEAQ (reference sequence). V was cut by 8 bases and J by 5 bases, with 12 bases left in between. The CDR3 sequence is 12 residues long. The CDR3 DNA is TGTGCCAGCGGTCCAGGAGGGGAGACCCAGTACTTC. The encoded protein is CASGPGGETQYF.

The CDR3 DNA is TGTGCCAGCAGCCCACCCGGGGTATCCGGGGAGCTGTTTTTT. It encodes CASSPPGVSGELFF. The chain couples TRBV5-4 to TRBJ2-2; a weak D match, TRBD2 (5 bases). Looked up from germline, CDR1 is SGHNT and CDR2 is YYREEE (reference sequence). Trimming shortened V by 4 bases and J by 6 bases, and 13 bases separated the two germline ends. The CDR3 loop spans 14 amino acids.

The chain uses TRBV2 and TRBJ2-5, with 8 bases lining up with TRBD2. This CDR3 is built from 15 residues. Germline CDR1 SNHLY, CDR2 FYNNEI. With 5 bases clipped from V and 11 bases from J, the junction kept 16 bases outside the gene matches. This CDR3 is CASSQSGDPGGEQYF. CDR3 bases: TGTGCCAGCAGTCAATCCGGGGATCCGGGGGGGGAGCAGTACTTC. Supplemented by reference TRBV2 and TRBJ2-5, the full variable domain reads EPEVTQTPSHQVTQMGQEVILRCVPISNHLYFYWYRQILGQKVEFLVSFYNNEISEKSEIFDDQFSVERPDGSNFTLKIRSTKLEDSAMYFCASSQSGDPGGEQYFGPGTRLLVL.

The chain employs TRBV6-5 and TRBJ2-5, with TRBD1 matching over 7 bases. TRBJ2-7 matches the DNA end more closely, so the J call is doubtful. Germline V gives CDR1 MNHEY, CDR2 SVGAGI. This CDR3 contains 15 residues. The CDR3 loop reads CASSYSGTEAYEQYF. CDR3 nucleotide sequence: TGTGCCAGCAGTTACTCCGGGACAGAGGCCTACGAGCAGTACTTC.